The present TCR beta chain was sequenced within a study of blood T cell repertoires in COVID-19. Overall study context: Acute and convalescent COVID-19 specimens originated in the United States, Italy and Spain.

The method was immunoSEQ multiplex PCR; TCRdb's version includes in-frame clones alone and lacks a portion of them. The data show 250,000 to 300,000 clones, roughly 88% seen once. This clone was recorded once. From germline, CDR1 is SGHRS and CDR2 YFSETQ. The CDR3 is 15 amino acids. V gave up 0 bases and J gave up 0 bases, with 7 bases separating them. The chain links TRBV5-1 to TRBJ2-1; D may be TRBD2 (5 bases). Sequences were obtained from peripheral blood. The source is a woman aged 25 to 39 who had recovered from COVID-19. The DNA of the CDR3 is TGCGCCAGCAGCTTGGTGGGGAGCTCCTACAATGAGCAGTTCTTC. Translated: CASSLVGSSYNEQFF.